Below, 32 T cell receptor beta chains from the same sample are listed, as sequenced in a study of post-analysis software for immune sequencing data. Study findings and constraints: Higher frequency in patients than in controls was seen for a handful of TRBV segments, with TRBV5-6, TRBV5-1 and TRBV20-1 among them.

For these receptors, no antigen is known. Presence of unique molecular identifiers characterized the TCR beta cDNA libraries. TCRdb processed the PCR reads anew with MiXCR; each CDR3 protein has one entry. In the table there are under 650,000 distinct CDR3 sequences, 40% to 50% of which are singletons. Sequencing was carried out using blood. These receptors were obtained from a girl aged 10 to 17 with multiple sclerosis.

V is TRBV10-3 and J is TRBJ2-5, with TRBD2 identical over 10 bases. Trimming took 6 bases from V and 11 from J; bases not matched to a gene: 15. The germline CDR1 and CDR2 sequences are ENHRY and SYGVKD. CDR3 length: 15 amino acids. CDR3 protein: CAIRGLAGAYNEQYF. The CDR3 nucleotides read TGTGCCATCAGGGGTCTAGCGGGGGCATACAATGAGCAGTACTTC.

The chain uses TRBV6-6 and TRBJ2-3; D is perhaps TRBD2 (6 bases). Germline V gene data show CDR1 as MNHNY and CDR2 as SVGAGI (reference sequence). V lost 2 bases, J lost 2 bases, and 8 bases lay in between. The CDR3 is made up of 14 amino acids. The CDR3 bases are TGTGCCAGCAGTTACGGGACTCCCACAGATACGCAGTATTTT. This translates into CASSYGTPTDTQYF.

The gene calls are TRBV5-1 and TRBJ2-1; the match to TRBD1 covers 8 bases. V shed 7 bases and J 7 bases; nucleotides not matched to a gene: 13. CDR1 is SGHRS, CDR2 YFSETQ, per germline. The CDR3 runs to 15 residues. CDR3 region: CASAIDRGKGNEQFF. The CDR3, as DNA: TGCGCCAGCGCAATCGACAGGGGAAAGGGGAATGAGCAGTTCTTC.

This clonotype came up a few times. The V call is TRBV7-9, the J call TRBJ2-7; TRBD2 might be the D (6 bases). This CDR3 has 13 residues. Trimming removed 5 bases from V and 3 bases from J, with 11 bases in between. Looked up from germline, CDR1 is SEHNR and CDR2 is FQNEAQ (reference sequence). CDR3 coding DNA: TGTGCCAGCAGCGCTCCCGGGAGCTACGAGCAGTACTTC. Encoded protein: CASSAPGSYEQYF.

There are a few counts of this clonotype. V and J are TRBV7-4 and TRBJ2-5; D remains ambiguous. Germline-derived CDR1 and CDR2 are SGHVT and SQSDAQ. The ends were cut back, 7 bases at V and 6 bases at J, with 15 bases in the middle. The CDR3 runs to 13 residues. The CDR3 loop reads CASKDNNAKTQYF. The DNA for the CDR3 is TGTGCCAGCAAGGATAATAACGCGAAGACCCAGTACTTC.

The chain has TRBV6-1 and TRBJ1-1; unclear D gene. Germline V gene data show CDR1 as MNHNS and CDR2 as SASEGT. Trimming shortened V by 4 bases and J by 1 base, and 7 bases separated the two germline ends. CDR3 length: 13 amino acids. In DNA form, the CDR3 reads TGTGCCAGCAGTGTAGCCGAGAACACTGAAGCTTTCTTT. It specifies CASSVAENTEAFF.

This clonotype appeared a single time. CDR3 coding DNA: TGTGCCGGCCAAATCAGCCGCGGAAATGAAAAACTGTTTTTT. Its translation is CAGQISRGNEKLFF. V usage is TRBV2 and J usage is TRBJ1-4; D unresolved. The CDR3 loop spans 14 amino acids. The V gene's germline CDR1 is SNHLY and CDR2 FYNNEI. Trimming took off 11 bases at V and 5 bases at J, with 18 bases between the two ends.

V gene TRBV6-2 or TRBV6-3 combines with J gene TRBJ2-5, with 13 nucleotides matching TRBD2. The J call may not be correct, given that the DNA end is closer to TRBJ2-7. The germline CDR1 and CDR2 sequences are MNHEY and SVGEGT. The CDR3 runs to 14 residues. CDR3 protein: CASSQLAGGLEQYF. DNA of the CDR3: TGTGCCAGCAGTCAACTAGCGGGAGGGCTCGAGCAGTACTTC.

In DNA, the CDR3 is TGTGCCAGCAGTTTACCCTACAATGAGCAGTACTTC. Protein sequence: CASSLPYNEQYF. The V gene is TRBV12-3 or TRBV12-4, the J gene TRBJ2-7; D is unclear. Trimming pared 2 bases from V and 7 bases from J, leaving 9 bases between. There are 12 residues in the CDR3.

V is TRBV20-1 and J is TRBJ1-2; a possible D gene is TRBD1 (6 bases). The V gene's germline CDR1 is DFQATT and CDR2 SNEGSKA (reference sequence). The CDR3 sequence is 13 residues long. Trimming cost V 6 bases and J 8 bases, with 19 bases left between them. Here the CDR3 DNA reads TGCAGTGCCTCACGGGCAGGGGACGGAGGCTACACCTTC. Protein: CSASRAGDGGYTF.

The chain couples TRBV12-3 or TRBV12-4 to TRBJ1-2, with 7 bases aligning to TRBD1. This CDR3 comprises 13 residues. V dropped 1 base and J dropped 9; count of bases not matched to a gene: 5. The DNA of the CDR3 is TGTGCCAGCAGTTTAGGGACAGGAGGTCGCTACACCTTC. This encodes CASSLGTGGRYTF.

The chain has TRBV20-1 and TRBJ1-2; 7 bases line up with TRBD1. The CDR3 covers 13 residues. Germline lookup yields CDR1 DFQATT and CDR2 SNEGSKA (reference sequence). V gave up 6 bases and J gave up 3 bases; unmatched junction bases: 7. CDR3 sequence (DNA): TGCAGTGCCGCCAGGACAGGAGACTATGGCTACACCTTC. Encoded protein: CSAARTGDYGYTF.

The CDR3 nucleotides read TGCGCCAGCAGCTGGGCTAGCGGGAGTCGTTACGAGCAGTACTTC. This gives the protein CASSWASGSRYEQYF. This sequence joins TRBV5-1 and TRBJ2-7; 10 bases line up with TRBD2. This CDR3 spans 15 amino acids. Germline lookup yields CDR1 SGHRS and CDR2 YFSETQ. The V gene end was trimmed by 3 bases and the J gene end by 4 bases; junction bases not matched to a gene: 7.

The V gene is TRBV15, the J gene TRBJ2-2; D uncertain. The germline V gene encodes CDR1 LNHNV and CDR2 YYDKDF (reference sequence). This CDR3 contains 15 residues. With 0 bases removed from V and 2 bases from J, the gap between germline ends came to 7 bases. The CDR3 sequence: CATSRDLTNTGELFF. The CDR3 DNA is TGTGCCACCAGCAGAGATCTGACTAACACCGGGGAGCTGTTTTTT.

The rearrangement uses TRBV7-2 and TRBJ2-3; 8 bases align to TRBD1. The CDR3 runs to 16 residues. The V gene's germline CDR1 is SGHTA and CDR2 FQGNSA. With V trimmed by 4 bases and J by 1 base, 7 bases remained unmatched. CDR3 nucleotides: TGTGCCAGCAGCTCACGGCCGGACAGGGGCACAGATACGCAGTATTTT. It is translated as CASSSRPDRGTDTQYF.

There are a few counts of this clonotype. The genes are TRBV7-9 and TRBJ2-1; D uncertain. Germline CDR1 SEHNR, CDR2 FQNEAQ (reference sequence). Trimming removed 11 bases at V and 10 bases at J, with 21 bases between. The CDR3 consists of 13 residues. The CDR3 sequence: CAAGPHGSGEQFF. The CDR3, as DNA: TGTGCCGCCGGCCCCCACGGTTCCGGCGAGCAGTTCTTC.

The table lists this clonotype with many counts. The chain has TRBV21-1 and TRBJ2-4; the table assigns TRBD1, which was not confirmed against the DNA. TRBV21-1 is labeled a pseudogene. The CDR3 contains 14 residues. The DNA for the CDR3 is TGTGCCAGCAGCAAGACAGGGGGCAAAAACATTCAGTACTTC. It translates to CASSKTGGKNIQYF.

The chain joins TRBV5-1 to TRBJ1-1; the D is unclear. Germline V gene lookup returns CDR1 SGHRS and CDR2 YFSETQ. The CDR3 totals 14 residues. V gave up 0 bases and J gave up 5 bases, with 11 bases separating them. The CDR3 protein is CASSLARAGTEAFF. The CDR3 DNA reads TGCGCCAGCAGCTTGGCACGGGCGGGGACTGAAGCTTTCTTT. Full variable domain (missing parts from reference TRBV5-1 and TRBJ1-1): KAGVTQTPRYLIKTRGQQVTLSCSPISGHRSVSWYQQTPGQGLQFLFEYFSETQRNKGNFPGRFSGRQFSNSRSEMNVSTLELGDSALYLCASSLARAGTEAFFGQGTRLTVV.

This clonotype was seen more than once but under ten times. The J gene is TRBJ2-3, the V gene TRBV7-2, with TRBD2 matching 8 bases. The CDR3 consists of 16 residues. CDR1 is SGHTA and CDR2 is FQGNSA in the germline V gene. J lost 2 bases, V lost 0 bases, and 4 bases had no gene match. In DNA form, the CDR3 reads TGTGCCAGCAGCTTAGCGGGCGGGGGGATCACAGATACGCAGTATTTT. Translating gives CASSLAGGGITDTQYF.

The chain combines TRBV3-1 with TRBJ1-1; weak D call: TRBD1 (6 bases). The CDR3 loop spans 15 amino acids. Trimming shortened V by 2 bases and J by 1 base, and 11 bases separated the two germline ends. Germline lookup yields CDR1 LGHDT and CDR2 YNNKEL (reference sequence). The CDR3 region is CASSQRGVANTEAFF. CDR3 bases: TGTGCCAGCAGCCAAAGGGGGGTCGCGAACACTGAAGCTTTCTTT.

This clonotype was counted only a few times. The chain links TRBV10-3 to TRBJ2-3, with D hard to call. There are 12 residues in the CDR3. The germline V and J ends were trimmed by 5 bases and 4 bases, with 7 bases remaining between them. CDR1 is ENHRY, CDR2 SYGVKD, per germline. The CDR3 here is CAISSIPDTQYF. CDR3 nucleotide sequence: TGTGCCATCAGTAGCATCCCAGATACGCAGTATTTT.

This clonotype was observed a few times. The J gene is TRBJ2-7, the V gene TRBV10-3, with D hard to call. V was clipped by 6 bases and J by 0 bases, with 6 bases between them. From germline, CDR1 is ENHRY and CDR2 SYGVKD. The CDR3 loop spans 12 amino acids. The CDR3 region is CAIRTISYEQYF. The CDR3 DNA reads TGTGCCATCAGGACCATCTCCTACGAGCAGTACTTC.

A few counts support this clonotype. This sequence joins TRBV13 and TRBJ2-7; possibly TRBD1 or TRBD2 for D (6 bases each). Germline V CDR1 and CDR2: PRHDT, FYEKMQ (reference sequence). Between the trimmed V and J ends, which lost 2 bases and 2 bases, there was a span of 19 bases. The CDR3 runs 17 residues. CDR3 coding DNA: TGTGCCAGCAGCTTACATCACACAGGGCGGGGAACCTACGAGCAGTACTTC. As protein: CASSLHHTGRGTYEQYF.

Comments on this clonotype: A much larger clone sits a single nucleotide away, making a read error possible. J is TRBJ2-3 and V is TRBV5-1, with D possibly matching TRBD2 (5 bases). Per germline, CDR1 SGHRS and CDR2 YFSETQ. The CDR3 extends over 15 amino acids. The CDR3 sequence is CASRVRAGARDTRYF. Here the CDR3 DNA reads TGCGCCAGCAGGGTCCGGGCGGGCGCCAGAGATACGCGGTATTTT.

The genes are TRBV5-1 and TRBJ2-7, with 7 nucleotides matching TRBD1. V lost 2 bases and J lost 8; bases outside the gene matches: 16. This CDR3 region has 16 residues. Germline V lookup: CDR1 SGHRS, CDR2 YFSETQ. CDR3 in amino acids: CASSLSGQVYLHKQYF. DNA of the CDR3: TGCGCCAGCAGCTTAAGCGGACAGGTTTATCTCCACAAGCAGTACTTC. Based on the CDR3 plus reference TRBV5-1 and TRBJ2-7, the full variable domain is KAGVTQTPRYLIKTRGQQVTLSCSPISGHRSVSWYQQTPGQGLQFLFEYFSETQRNKGNFPGRFSGRQFSNSRSEMNVSTLELGDSALYLCASSLSGQVYLHKQYFGPGTRLTVT.

V and J are TRBV7-2 and TRBJ2-3; a possible D gene is TRBD1 (5 bases). The CDR3 consists of 14 residues. V was trimmed by 5 bases and J by 2 bases, leaving 11 bases between them. Germline loops: CDR1 SGHTA, CDR2 FQGNSA. CDR3 amino acids: CASSPSRATDTQYF. The CDR3 nucleotides read TGTGCCAGCAGCCCCTCCAGGGCCACAGATACGCAGTATTTT.

This chain links TRBV29-1 with TRBJ1-1; 7 bases line up with TRBD1. Germline values: CDR1 SQVTM, CDR2 ANQGSEA. The junction had 7 bases not matched to a gene; V was cut back by 7 bases and J by 2 bases. There are 13 residues in the CDR3. The CDR3 nucleotides read TGCAGCGCCCTGAGGGGGCCCAACACTGAAGCTTTCTTT. It yields the protein CSALRGPNTEAFF.

The chain recombines TRBV5-1 with TRBJ2-2; maybe TRBD2 (6 bases). The germline CDR1 and CDR2 sequences are SGHRS and YFSETQ. The CDR3 totals 14 residues. Trimming pared 4 bases from V and 6 bases from J, leaving 13 bases between. This CDR3 reads CASSPEGGPGELFF. The DNA of the CDR3 is TGCGCCAGCAGCCCAGAAGGAGGGCCCGGGGAGCTGTTTTTT.

This chain joins TRBV7-8 and TRBJ2-3, with 8 bases lining up with TRBD1. The germline gives CDR1 SGHVS, CDR2 FQNEAQ. CDR3 length: 15 residues. V shed 4 bases and J 1 base; nucleotides not matched to a gene: 4. The CDR3 is CASSSGGRGTDTQYF. CDR3 in DNA: TGTGCCAGCAGCTCAGGGGGCAGGGGCACAGATACGCAGTATTTT.

The chain combines TRBV10-3 with TRBJ2-1; D is undetermined. The CDR3 totals 16 residues. The germline V and J ends were trimmed by 0 bases and 0 bases, with 9 bases remaining between them. Germline V gene data show CDR1 as ENHRY and CDR2 as SYGVKD. The CDR3 loop reads CAISESTGRSYNEQFF. The CDR3 bases are TGTGCCATCAGTGAGTCGACCGGGCGCTCCTACAATGAGCAGTTCTTC.

The chain combines TRBV18 with TRBJ1-2; no reliable D call. V lost 5 bases, J lost 8 bases, and 9 bases lay in between. From germline, CDR1 is KGHSH and CDR2 LQKENI. The CDR3 is 11 amino acids. In DNA, the CDR3 is TGTGCCAGCTCATTTGAACGGGGCTACACCTTC. Encoded protein: CASSFERGYTF.

The genes are TRBV5-1 and TRBJ1-2; D is ambiguous. The CDR3 extends over 15 amino acids. Trimming shortened V by 2 bases and J by 0 bases, and 11 bases separated the two germline ends. Germline V gene lookup returns CDR1 SGHRS and CDR2 YFSETQ. This chain's CDR3 is CASSFGDRPNYGYTF. CDR3 DNA: TGCGCCAGCAGCTTCGGGGATCGTCCTAACTATGGCTACACCTTC. Using reference TRBV5-1 and TRBJ1-2 for the parts outside the CDR3, the full variable domain is KAGVTQTPRYLIKTRGQQVTLSCSPISGHRSVSWYQQTPGQGLQFLFEYFSETQRNKGNFPGRFSGRQFSNSRSEMNVSTLELGDSALYLCASSFGDRPNYGYTFGSGTRLTVV.